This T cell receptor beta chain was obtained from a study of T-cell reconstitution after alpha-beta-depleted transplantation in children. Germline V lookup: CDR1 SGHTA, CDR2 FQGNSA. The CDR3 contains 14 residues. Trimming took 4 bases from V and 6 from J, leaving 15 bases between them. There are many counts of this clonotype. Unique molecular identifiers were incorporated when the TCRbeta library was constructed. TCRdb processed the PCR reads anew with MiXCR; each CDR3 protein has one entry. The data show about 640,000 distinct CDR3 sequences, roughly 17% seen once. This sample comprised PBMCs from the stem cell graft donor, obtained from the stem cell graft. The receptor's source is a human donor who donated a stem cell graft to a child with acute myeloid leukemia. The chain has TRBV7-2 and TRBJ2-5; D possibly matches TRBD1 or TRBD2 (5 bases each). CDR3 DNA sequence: TGTGCCAGCAGCTCCGCGACATGGGGGAAGACCCAGTACTTC. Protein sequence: CASSSATWGKTQYF.